The 9 T cell receptor beta chains below come from one sample, sequenced in a study of blood T cell repertoires in COVID-19. Here immunoSEQ multiplex PCR was the method, and the copy in TCRdb shows in-frame clones only, minus some. The sample contains under 250,000 clones, around 83% of which appear only once. Sequenced input: peripheral blood. The receptors derive from a man aged 45-60 years with active or convalescent COVID-19.

The chain is built from TRBV21-1 and TRBJ2-7; whether TRBD1, the table's D call, matches the DNA was not checked. TRBV21-1 is recorded as a pseudogene. CDR3 length: 15 amino acids. CDR3: CASSNRDSQLSKQYV. The CDR3, as DNA: TGTGCCAGCAGCAACCGGGACAGCCAGCTTTCGAAGCAGTACGTC.

This clone was counted once. This chain uses TRBV11-2 with TRBJ2-3; D is unresolved. V gave up 0 bases and J gave up 1 base, with 11 bases separating them. Germline loops: CDR1 SGHAT, CDR2 FQNNGV. CDR3 length equals 16 residues. CDR3 loop: CASSLDSPQGTDTQYF. In nucleotides, the CDR3 is TGTGCCAGCAGCTTAGATAGTCCTCAGGGCACAGATACGCAGTATTTT.

The V gene is TRBV2, the J gene TRBJ1-2; D unresolved. The CDR3 is made up of 17 amino acids. Germline loops: CDR1 SNHLY, CDR2 FYNNEI. Trimming cost V 1 base and J 4 bases, with 19 bases left between them. In DNA, the CDR3 is TGTGCCAGCAGTGAAGATACCGCCAACCTGTACTTCTATGGCTACACCTTC. It translates to CASSEDTANLYFYGYTF.

The genes are TRBV5-4 and TRBJ1-2, with 7 bases that match TRBD1. The CDR3 length is 13 residues. The V gene end was trimmed by 3 bases and the J gene end by 4 bases; junction bases not matched to a gene: 3. Germline V lookup: CDR1 SGHNT, CDR2 YYREEE (reference sequence). CDR3 residues: CASSWGTAYGYTF. CDR3 sequence (DNA): TGTGCCAGCAGCTGGGGGACAGCCTATGGCTACACCTTC.

The chain links TRBV27 to TRBJ1-1, with TRBD1 identical over 7 bases. CDR3 size: 13 residues. Germline values: CDR1 MNHEY, CDR2 SMNVEV (reference sequence). Germline trimming cut 4 bases from V and 3 bases from J; bases unmatched to any gene: 2. As DNA, the CDR3 is TGTGCCAGCAGTTCGGACAGGTACACTGAAGCTTTCTTT. This codes for CASSSDRYTEAFF.

This clone is a singleton in its sample. The junction departs from the called germline gene at one end, perhaps through a read error. The chain carries TRBV5-6 and TRBJ2-5; TRBD1 agrees at 8 bases. The CDR3 consists of 17 residues. The germline V gene encodes CDR1 SGHDT and CDR2 YYEEEE. The CDR3 is CASTNVRGRDLSEAQYF. CDR3 in DNA: TGTGCCAGCACCAACGTCAGGGGGCGCGACTTATCAGAGGCCCAGTACTTC.

This clone was detected a few times. The gene calls are TRBV7-8 and TRBJ2-5; D not resolved. V was shortened by 6 bases and J by 3 bases, with 11 bases between the two germline ends. The CDR3 is made up of 13 amino acids. Germline values: CDR1 SGHVS, CDR2 FQNEAQ. CDR3 protein: CASRSRFEETQYF. In nucleotides, the CDR3 is TGTGCCAGCAGATCCCGGTTTGAAGAGACCCAGTACTTC.

This chain links TRBV24-1 with TRBJ1-1; 11 bases are a match to TRBD1. Trimming at V came to 4 bases and at J to 3 bases, leaving 3 bases not matched to a gene. The CDR3 runs 15 residues. Germline loops: CDR1 KGHDR, CDR2 SFDVKD. For the CDR3, the DNA is TGTGCCACCAGTGACCCGGGACAGGGGGACACTGAAGCTTTCTTT. The encoded protein is CATSDPGQGDTEAFF.

This sequence joins TRBV15 and TRBJ1-3; D is possibly TRBD1 (5 bases). CDR1 LNHNV and CDR2 YYDKDF come from the germline V gene (reference sequence). V shed 0 bases and J shed 2 bases, with 14 bases lying between them. CDR3 size: 17 residues. The CDR3 coding sequence is TGTGCCACCAGCAGAGATCTCCGTACAGGTACTGGAAACACCATATATTTT. This codes for CATSRDLRTGTGNTIYF.